The entry below gives a single T cell receptor beta chain sequence along with its context. Its antigen is not known. The data were obtained in a study of long-term antiretroviral therapy in people with HIV. Study-level findings and limits: Across all time points, the repertoire was dominated by clones that expanded before ART.

Each specimen consisted of about 1-10 million cryopreserved PBMC prior to extraction of DNA. immunoSEQ v3.0 was run at survey level. The method was immunoSEQ multiplex PCR; TCRdb's version includes in-frame clones alone and lacks a portion of them. The sample holds 35,000 to 45,000 clones, about 86% seen once. The CDR3 covers 14 residues. The ends lost 4 bases at V and 5 bases at J; junction bases unmatched: 4. CDR1 is ENHRY and CDR2 is SYGVKD in the germline V gene. The sample here was unsorted PBMCs, taken just before starting antiretroviral therapy. The V gene is TRBV10-3, the J gene TRBJ2-1; 8 nucleotides agree with TRBD2. This receptor was obtained from a young woman with HIV. The CDR3 nucleotides are TGTGCCATCAGTGGGCGAGCGGGAGACAATGAGCAGTTCTTC. Translating it yields CAISGRAGDNEQFF.